The following is a TCR beta chain sequence with its context. Its specificity is not known. This sample was taken from a study of siplizumab effects on memory and regulatory T cells. Study conclusions and caveats: There appeared to be greater diversity in naive T cells than in memory cells, and naive T cells seemed major contributors to the alloresponse. In roughly 80-97% of proliferating CD4+ or CD8+ clones, a naive or memory phenotype could not be assigned.

Germline CDR1 reads MNHNY; CDR2 reads SVGAGI (reference sequence). J lost 3 bases, V lost 2 bases, and 5 bases had no gene match. The CDR3 covers 15 residues. It was about 100,000 TCR templates that were assayed per sample. The protocol was immunoSEQ multiplex PCR, while the TCRdb copy is restricted to in-frame clones and leaves out a portion. Of about 100,000 clones in the sample, more than 85% were seen once. Sequencing used CD4+ T cells sorted from blood. V is TRBV6-6 and J is TRBJ2-7; 9 bases map to TRBD2. The clonotype originates from a human donor in good health. Some clones in this sample may be carry-over from other donors' samples. The CDR3 coding sequence is TGTGCCAGCAGTTACAGGGCTAGCGGGGACTACGAGCAGTACTTC. This sequence encodes CASSYRASGDYEQYF.